Following are 13 T cell receptor beta chains from one sample sequenced in a study of T cells in Graves' hyperthyroidism and ophthalmopathy. Amplification of TCR beta CDR3 regions used RNA as the template. Using the HTBI primer set, a first-round RT-PCR was run on the TCR CDR3. Each CDR3 protein gets one entry after TCRdb re-called the multiplex PCR reads with MiXCR. The table lists over 150,000 distinct CDR3 sequences, about a sixth of them singletons. The sample consisted of blood. These receptors were taken from a woman aged 50 to 60 with Graves' hyperthyroidism.

The J gene is TRBJ2-5, the V gene TRBV5-1, with 15 bases aligning to TRBD2. The CDR3 runs to 15 residues. From germline, CDR1 is SGHRS and CDR2 YFSETQ. V was pared by 7 bases and J by 4 bases, with 5 bases of the junction left unmatched. CDR3 sequence: CASGTGLAGGETQYF. CDR3 coding DNA: TGCGCCAGCGGCACGGGACTAGCGGGAGGAGAGACCCAGTACTTC.

This clonotype was recorded many times. This chain connects TRBV12-3 or TRBV12-4 to TRBJ2-1; D is perhaps TRBD1 (5 bases). V lost 7 bases and J lost 3, with 13 bases in between. The CDR3 extends over 14 amino acids. CDR3 region: CASNQGAHYNEQFF. The CDR3 DNA follows: TGTGCCAGCAATCAAGGGGCACACTACAATGAGCAGTTCTTC.

The sample holds many counts of this clonotype. The V call is TRBV5-6, the J call TRBJ2-5, with D uncertain. In germline, CDR1 is SGHDT, CDR2 YYEEEE. V was cut by 4 bases and J by 2 bases, with 12 bases left in between. This CDR3 region has 14 residues. The CDR3 DNA is TGTGCCAGCAGCCCCGGGCATGCACAAGAGACCCAGTACTTC. Protein product: CASSPGHAQETQYF.

This clonotype was recorded many times. V gene TRBV12-3 or TRBV12-4 combines with J gene TRBJ2-7; the match to TRBD1 covers 9 bases. There are 15 residues in the CDR3. After removal of 6 bases from V and 1 base from J, the junction contained 7 bases not matched to a gene. The CDR3 DNA sequence: TGTGCCAGCAGCCAATGGGGACAGGGATCCTACGAGCAGTACTTC. It encodes CASSQWGQGSYEQYF.

Ten or more counts support this clonotype. The rearrangement joins TRBV12-3 or TRBV12-4 to TRBJ2-7; possible D gene TRBD2, 7 bases. Trimming pared 6 bases from V and 0 bases from J, leaving 18 bases between. The CDR3 sequence is 16 residues long. As DNA, the CDR3 is TGTGCCAGCAGCCTCCGGGGCGGGGGCCCCTCCTACGAGCAGTACTTC. This translates into CASSLRGGGPSYEQYF.

This clonotype has more than one count but fewer than ten. The rearrangement uses TRBV29-1 and TRBJ2-5, with D perhaps given as TRBD1 or TRBD2 (6 bases each). V was clipped by 7 bases and J by 5 bases, with 17 bases between them. This CDR3 comprises 13 residues. Germline lookup yields CDR1 SQVTM and CDR2 ANQGSEA. CDR3 region: CSGVRGARETQYF. In DNA form, the CDR3 reads TGCAGCGGCGTGAGGGGGGCTAGGGAGACCCAGTACTTC.

This clonotype came up many times. The rearrangement uses TRBV7-9 and TRBJ2-7; D gene unclear. The CDR3 sequence is 14 residues long. The germline gives CDR1 SEHNR, CDR2 FQNEAQ (reference sequence). Between the trimmed V and J ends, which lost 5 bases and 4 bases, there was a span of 15 bases. This chain's CDR3 is CASSPIFVPYEQYF. CDR3 nucleotides: TGTGCCAGCAGCCCTATTTTTGTCCCTTACGAGCAGTACTTC.

There are a few counts of this clonotype. V and J are TRBV7-9 and TRBJ2-1; D is undetermined. Germline V CDR1 and CDR2: SEHNR, FQNEAQ (reference sequence). V was clipped by 0 bases and J by 7 bases, with 16 bases between them. The CDR3 consists of 16 residues. The DNA for the CDR3 is TGTGCCAGCAGCTTAGCTGGAGCCGGTGCTCAGAATGAGCAGTTCTTC. Translating it yields CASSLAGAGAQNEQFF.

This sequence joins TRBV27 and TRBJ1-2; 9 bases line up with TRBD1. The trim removed 6 bases at V and 5 bases at J, leaving 7 bases unmatched. The germline V gene encodes CDR1 MNHEY and CDR2 SMNVEV (reference sequence). The CDR3 is 14 residues long. The CDR3 nucleotides are TGTGCCAGCAGCCGACAGGGGGATTTTTATGGCTACACCTTC. This codes for CASSRQGDFYGYTF.

The J gene is TRBJ2-7, the V gene TRBV19; 7 bases fit TRBD1. The length of the CDR3 is 16 residues. Germline values: CDR1 LNHDA, CDR2 SQIVND (reference sequence). Trimming cost V 7 bases and J 5 bases; bases outside gene matches: 17. The CDR3, as DNA: TGTGCCAGTACTTTTGAGGGGGCCGACAACATCCACGAGCAGTACTTC. Protein product: CASTFEGADNIHEQYF.

This clonotype was seen ten or more times. The chain uses TRBV11-3 and TRBJ2-5; tentative D call: TRBD2 (5 bases). Germline V gene sequence: CDR1 SGHNT, CDR2 YENEEA. Trimming took 4 bases from V and 2 from J, leaving 11 bases between them. The CDR3 loop spans 14 amino acids. CDR3 protein: CASSSSRGQETQYF. The CDR3 nucleotides read TGTGCCAGCAGCTCCTCGAGAGGGCAAGAGACCCAGTACTTC.

This clonotype was detected many times. The V gene is TRBV27, the J gene TRBJ2-7, with a tentative D call TRBD1 (6 bases). The CDR3 has 14 amino acids. Germline lookup yields CDR1 MNHEY and CDR2 SMNVEV (reference sequence). V lost 6 bases and J 2 bases, leaving 14 bases between the germline ends. This CDR3 reads CASRELGTTYEQYF. The CDR3 bases are TGTGCCAGCAGGGAACTAGGGACAACCTACGAGCAGTACTTC.

Ten or more counts support this clonotype. The CDR3 DNA reads TGTGCCAGTACCACAAAGGACCTACCTCTGAGCGTAATCTCTGGAAACACCATATATTTT. It translates to CASTTKDLPLSVISGNTIYF. The rearrangement joins TRBV19 to TRBJ1-3, with D unclear. With 7 bases removed from V and 0 bases from J, the gap between germline ends came to 28 bases. This CDR3 contains 20 residues. Germline CDR1 LNHDA, CDR2 SQIVND (reference sequence).